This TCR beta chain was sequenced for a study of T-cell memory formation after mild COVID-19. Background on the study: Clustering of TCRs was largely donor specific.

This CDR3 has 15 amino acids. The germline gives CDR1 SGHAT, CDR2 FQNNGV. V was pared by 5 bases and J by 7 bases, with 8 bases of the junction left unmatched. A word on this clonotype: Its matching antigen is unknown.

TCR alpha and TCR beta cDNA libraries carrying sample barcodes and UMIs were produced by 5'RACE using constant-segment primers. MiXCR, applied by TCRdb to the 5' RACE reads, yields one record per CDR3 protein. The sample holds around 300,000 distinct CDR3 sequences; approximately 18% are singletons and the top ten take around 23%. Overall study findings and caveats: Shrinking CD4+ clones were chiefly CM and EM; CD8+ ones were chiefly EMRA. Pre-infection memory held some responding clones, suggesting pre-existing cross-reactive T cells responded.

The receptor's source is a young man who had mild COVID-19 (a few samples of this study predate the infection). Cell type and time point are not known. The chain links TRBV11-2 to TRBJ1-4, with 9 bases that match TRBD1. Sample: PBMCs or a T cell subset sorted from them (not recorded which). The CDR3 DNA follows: TGTGCCAGCAGCGCACGGACAGGGGAGGGTGAAAAACTGTTTTTT. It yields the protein CASSARTGEGEKLFF.